The 26 T cell receptor beta chains below all came from one sample that was sequenced in a study of T cells after yellow fever vaccination. Via MiXCR, TCRdb re-called the 5' RACE reads, giving one row per CDR3 protein. Of about 350,000 distinct CDR3 sequences in the sample, 9.5% to 13% were seen once. The material was PBMCs, obtained on the day of the first yellow fever vaccination. These receptors came from a man aged 18 to 29 who received the YFV17D yellow fever vaccine.

Many counts were recorded for this clonotype. In DNA form, the CDR3 reads TGCAGTGCTAGAGCGGATGCGGGGGGCCACAATGAGCAGTTCTTC. This sequence encodes CSARADAGGHNEQFF. The J gene is TRBJ2-1, the V gene TRBV20-1, with 8 bases matching TRBD2. CDR1 is DFQATT, CDR2 SNEGSKA, per germline (reference sequence). With 1 base clipped from V and 5 bases from J, the junction kept 7 bases outside the gene matches. The CDR3 has 15 amino acids.

This clonotype has ten or more counts. The chain links TRBV7-2 to TRBJ2-1; TRBD1 or TRBD2 may be the D gene (5 bases each). Germline assignment: CDR1 SGHTA and CDR2 FQGNSA. Trimming took 5 bases from V and 4 from J, leaving 9 bases between them. The length of the CDR3 is 13 residues. The CDR3 DNA is TGTGCCAGCAGCCCGGGACCGTACAATGAGCAGTTCTTC. The encoded protein is CASSPGPYNEQFF.

The chain recombines TRBV5-1 with TRBJ2-7; TRBD2 aligns across 12 bases. Trimming removed 0 bases from V and 1 base from J; junction bases left unmatched: 5. This CDR3 has 17 amino acids. Germline V gives CDR1 SGHRS, CDR2 YFSETQ. The CDR3 here is CASSLAWTSGVSYEQYF. CDR3 sequence (DNA): TGCGCCAGCAGCTTGGCCTGGACTAGCGGGGTTTCCTACGAGCAGTACTTC.

This clonotype was counted at least ten times. The gene calls are TRBV5-4 and TRBJ2-1; D ambiguous. Per germline, CDR1 SGHNT and CDR2 YYREEE (reference sequence). V gave up 1 base and J gave up 1 base, with 9 bases separating them. The length of the CDR3 is 15 residues. The CDR3 loop is CASSLTDSSYNEQFF. The CDR3 coding sequence is TGTGCCAGCAGCTTGACTGACTCTTCCTACAATGAGCAGTTCTTC.

This clonotype was seen only a few times. The chain recombines TRBV15 with TRBJ1-5; D unclear. The germline gives CDR1 LNHNV, CDR2 YYDKDF (reference sequence). The CDR3 covers 15 residues. Trimming took off 5 bases at V and 1 base at J, with 12 bases between the two ends. The CDR3 DNA sequence: TGTGCCACCAGCGACCCTTCAAGGAGCAATCAGCCCCAGCATTTT. Protein: CATSDPSRSNQPQHF.

This clonotype was counted only a few times. The chain has TRBV5-1 and TRBJ2-1; weak D call: TRBD2 (5 bases). Trimming took off 6 bases at V and 6 bases at J, with 22 bases between the two ends. The CDR3 spans 16 residues. CDR1 is SGHRS, CDR2 YFSETQ, per germline. CDR3 in amino acids: CASTPPAGKGFNEQFF. CDR3 DNA sequence: TGCGCCAGCACCCCACCAGCCGGGAAGGGTTTCAATGAGCAGTTCTTC.

This chain links TRBV7-2 with TRBJ2-5; D gene ambiguous. CDR3 length equals 14 residues. Germline loops: CDR1 SGHTA, CDR2 FQGNSA. The ends were cut back, 1 base at V and 0 bases at J, with 6 bases in the middle. Written as DNA, the CDR3 is TGTGCCAGCAGCTTAGTGGTATACCAAGAGACCCAGTACTTC. It translates to CASSLVVYQETQYF.

This clonotype was detected a few times. The rearrangement joins TRBV6-1 to TRBJ1-2; 8 bases map to TRBD1. This CDR3 spans 14 amino acids. J was trimmed by 8 bases and V by 0 bases; bases with no gene match: 5. In germline, CDR1 is MNHNS, CDR2 SASEGT. CDR3 protein: CASSEARTGSGYTF. In nucleotides, the CDR3 is TGTGCCAGCAGTGAAGCGAGGACAGGGAGCGGCTACACCTTC.

Many counts were recorded for this clonotype. The chain uses TRBV11-2 and TRBJ2-3; unclear D gene. The germline gives CDR1 SGHAT, CDR2 FQNNGV. Trimming removed 1 base at V and 2 bases at J, with 7 bases between. The CDR3 is 14 residues long. For the CDR3, the DNA is TGTGCCAGCAGCTTAGTGACCTACACAGATACGCAGTATTTT. Residues: CASSLVTYTDTQYF.

Of note for this clonotype: The conserved phenylalanine or tryptophan is not found at the CDR3 terminus, so this likely reflects a read error. This rearrangement joins TRBV19 to TRBJ2-6, with D perhaps TRBD1 (5 bases). CDR1 and CDR2 from the germline V gene are LNHDA and SQIVND (reference sequence). The CDR3 spans 14 residues. Trimming cost V 7 bases and J 4 bases, with 11 bases left between them. The CDR3 DNA reads TGTGCCAGTATGGAAGGGGAAGGGGCCAACGTCCTGACTCTC. It codes for CASMEGEGANVLTL.

This sequence joins TRBV7-2 and TRBJ2-3; a possible D gene is TRBD1 (5 bases). This CDR3 is built from 14 residues. The ends were cut back, 1 base at V and 4 bases at J, with 9 bases in the middle. The germline gives CDR1 SGHTA, CDR2 FQGNSA. The CDR3: CASSLETEADTQYF. In DNA form, the CDR3 reads TGTGCCAGCAGCTTAGAGACAGAGGCAGATACGCAGTATTTT.

In this sample, this clonotype turned up a few times. The chain joins TRBV6-2 or TRBV6-3 to TRBJ1-1, with D possibly matching TRBD1 (5 bases). The V end lost 5 bases, the J end lost 6 bases, and 16 bases lay between the germline ends. CDR3 size: 14 residues. The V gene's germline CDR1 is MNHEY and CDR2 SVGEGT. The CDR3 region is CASSPGPIIAEAFF. The CDR3 region has the DNA TGTGCCAGCAGTCCGGGACCAATAATCGCTGAAGCTTTCTTT.

This clonotype was detected ten times or more. This chain connects TRBV29-1 to TRBJ1-1; 7 bases match TRBD1. The CDR3 is made up of 13 amino acids. Germline loops: CDR1 SQVTM, CDR2 ANQGSEA. The V and J ends lost 3 bases and 3 bases, in that order; junction bases with no gene match: 4. This CDR3 is CSVDTGEDTEAFF. Written as DNA, the CDR3 is TGCAGCGTTGATACAGGGGAGGACACTGAAGCTTTCTTT.

This chain joins TRBV10-2 and TRBJ2-1; unclear D gene. CDR1 WSHSY and CDR2 SAAADI come from the germline V gene. Trimming pared 3 bases from V and 8 bases from J, leaving 5 bases between. The CDR3 extends over 11 amino acids. CDR3 region: CASSDLYEQFF. DNA of the CDR3: TGCGCCAGCAGTGATTTATATGAGCAGTTCTTC.

This clonotype was found a few times. The genes are TRBV12-3 or TRBV12-4 and TRBJ1-2, with 9 bases aligning to TRBD1. This CDR3 contains 15 residues. V lost 8 bases, J lost 4 bases, and 11 bases stayed unmatched. CDR3 loop: CASSNAGTGSYGYTF. CDR3 DNA: TGTGCCAGCTCGAACGCCGGGACAGGGTCCTATGGCTACACCTTC.

There are a few counts of this clonotype. The chain couples TRBV9 to TRBJ2-5; D unresolved. V was pared by 0 bases and J by 4 bases, with 1 base between. The CDR3 spans 11 residues. Germline assignment: CDR1 SGDLS and CDR2 YYNGEE. The CDR3 loop is CASSVAETQYF. The CDR3 nucleotides are TGTGCCAGCAGCGTAGCAGAGACCCAGTACTTC.

This clonotype was seen ten or more times. V usage is TRBV5-1 and J usage is TRBJ1-2; weak D call: TRBD1 (5 bases). V lost 7 bases and J 2 bases, leaving 9 bases between the germline ends. The germline gives CDR1 SGHRS, CDR2 YFSETQ. This CDR3 contains 12 residues. CDR3 bases: TGCGCCAGCGGGGCGGACAACTATGGCTACACCTTC. It encodes CASGADNYGYTF.

The chain is built from TRBV7-9 and TRBJ1-6, with D possibly TRBD1 on 6 matching bases. The CDR3 is 13 amino acids. Trimming left V 2 bases short and J 9 bases short, with 8 bases between. Germline CDR1 is SEHNR and CDR2 is FQNEAQ (reference sequence). In nucleotides, the CDR3 is TGTGCCAGCAGCTTACAGACAGGTTCACCCCTCCACTTT. Its protein product is CASSLQTGSPLHF.

The chain carries TRBV6-5 and TRBJ1-4, with unresolved D. Per the germline V gene, CDR1 is MNHEY and CDR2 is SVGAGI. The CDR3 is made up of 15 amino acids. The V and J ends lost 0 bases and 10 bases respectively, with 15 bases between them. The CDR3 coding sequence is TGTGCCAGCAGTTACTCGAGGTCTGGGTTGGGAAAACTGTTTTTT. Its protein is CASSYSRSGLGKLFF.

The J gene is TRBJ2-3, the V gene TRBV5-4, with D perhaps TRBD1 (6 bases). With 4 bases removed from V and 5 bases from J, the gap between germline ends came to 14 bases. Germline V lookup: CDR1 SGHNT, CDR2 YYREEE (reference sequence). The CDR3 is 14 residues long. CDR3 coding DNA: TGTGCCAGCAGCCAAACCAAAGGGGGAGATACGCAGTATTTT. It translates to CASSQTKGGDTQYF. Filled out from reference TRBV5-4 and TRBJ2-3, the complete variable domain reads ETGVTQSPTHLIKTRGQQVTLRCSSQSGHNTVSWYQQALGQGPQFIFQYYREEENGRGNFPPRFSGLQFPNYSSELNVNALELDDSALYLCASSQTKGGDTQYFGPGTRLTVL.

This clonotype was counted between two and nine times. The chain recombines TRBV2 with TRBJ2-1; 7 bases map to TRBD2. The V segment lost 6 bases and the J segment 8 bases; nucleotides outside the gene matches: 7. CDR1 and CDR2 from the germline V gene are SNHLY and FYNNEI. CDR3 length: 13 amino acids. CDR3 sequence reads: CASSRDYHDEQFF. As DNA, the CDR3 is TGTGCCAGCAGCCGGGACTACCATGATGAGCAGTTCTTC.

This clonotype was counted between two and nine times. This chain's CDR3 is CSVDGKLQETQYF. The CDR3 DNA follows: TGCAGCGTTGACGGGAAGTTACAAGAGACCCAGTACTTC. The rearrangement uses TRBV29-1 and TRBJ2-5, with D possibly TRBD2 on 5 matching bases. The CDR3 consists of 13 residues. V was pared by 3 bases and J by 2 bases, with 10 bases between. The V gene's germline CDR1 is SQVTM and CDR2 ANQGSEA. Based on the CDR3 plus reference TRBV29-1 and TRBJ2-5, the full variable domain is SAVISQKPSRDICQRGTSLTIQCQVDSQVTMMFWYRQQPGQSLTLIATANQGSEATYESGFVIDKFPISRPNLTFSTLTVSNMSPEDSSIYLCSVDGKLQETQYFGPGTRLLVL.

The chain recombines TRBV2 with TRBJ2-1; a possible D gene is TRBD2 (6 bases). Germline CDR1 and CDR2: SNHLY and FYNNEI. Trimming shortened V by 5 bases and J by 6 bases, and 23 bases separated the two germline ends. This CDR3 has 17 amino acids. The CDR3 DNA is TGTGCCAGCAGTTTCCCCCGGACGGGACTCCTATTCAATGAGCAGTTCTTC. The encoded protein is CASSFPRTGLLFNEQFF.

The V gene is TRBV7-3, the J gene TRBJ2-1, with D perhaps matching TRBD2 (6 bases). CDR1 and CDR2 from the germline V gene are SGHTA and FQGTGA. This CDR3 region has 15 residues. V shed 1 base and J shed 6 bases, with 13 bases lying between them. This CDR3 is CASSLRPGGSNEQFF. The DNA of the CDR3 is TGTGCCAGCAGCTTAAGGCCTGGGGGGAGCAATGAGCAGTTCTTC.

There are a few counts of this clonotype. V usage is TRBV11-3 and J usage is TRBJ2-1; 12 bases align to TRBD2. J lost 7 bases, V lost 4 bases, and 5 bases had no gene match. CDR1 SGHNT and CDR2 YENEEA come from the germline V gene. CDR3 length: 15 residues. CDR3 loop: CASSWTSGVGNEQFF. CDR3 DNA: TGTGCCAGCAGCTGGACTAGCGGGGTGGGTAATGAGCAGTTCTTC.

This clonotype was picked up a small number of times. The CDR3 DNA is TGCAGTGCCATAGCGGGGACTCTACAATTAGGGGTATACAATGAGCAGTTCTTC. Its translation is CSAIAGTLQLGVYNEQFF. The chain is built from TRBV20-1 and TRBJ2-1, with 8 bases lining up with TRBD2. After removal of 6 bases from V and 4 bases from J, the junction contained 20 bases not matched to a gene. Germline-derived CDR1 and CDR2 are DFQATT and SNEGSKA (reference sequence). The CDR3 spans 18 residues.